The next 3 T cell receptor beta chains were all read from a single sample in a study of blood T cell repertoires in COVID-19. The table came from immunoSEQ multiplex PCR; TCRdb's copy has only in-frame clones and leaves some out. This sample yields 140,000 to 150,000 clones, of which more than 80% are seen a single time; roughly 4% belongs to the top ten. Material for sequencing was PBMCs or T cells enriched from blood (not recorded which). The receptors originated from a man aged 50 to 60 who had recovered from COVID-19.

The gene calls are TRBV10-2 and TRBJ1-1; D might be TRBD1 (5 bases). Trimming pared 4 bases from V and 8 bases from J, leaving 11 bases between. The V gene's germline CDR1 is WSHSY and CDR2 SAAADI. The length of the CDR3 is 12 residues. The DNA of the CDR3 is TGCGCCAGCAGTGCGACAGTGAAAGAAGCTTTCTTT. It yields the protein CASSATVKEAFF.

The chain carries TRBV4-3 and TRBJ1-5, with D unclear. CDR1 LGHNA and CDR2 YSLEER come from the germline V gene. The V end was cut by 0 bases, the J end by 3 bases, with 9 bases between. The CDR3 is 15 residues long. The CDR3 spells CASSQDPRDNQPQHF. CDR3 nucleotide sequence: TGCGCCAGCAGCCAAGACCCGAGAGACAATCAGCCCCAGCATTTT.

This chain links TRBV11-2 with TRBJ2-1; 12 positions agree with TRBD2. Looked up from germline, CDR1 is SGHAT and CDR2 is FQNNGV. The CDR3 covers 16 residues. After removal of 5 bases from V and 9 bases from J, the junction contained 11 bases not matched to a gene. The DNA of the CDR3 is TGTGCCAGCAGCCTTACTAGCGGGAGGAGCAGGTTTGAGCAGTTCTTC. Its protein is CASSLTSGRSRFEQFF.